These T cell receptor beta chains were read from a single sample in a study of cytomegalovirus exposure and HLA in healthy donors. Measured with immunoSEQ multiplex PCR; TCRdb has only the in-frame clones, and not every one. Of a few hundred thousand clones listed, approximately 86% are singletons. The sample consisted of PBMCs. The receptors originated from a woman under 30 in good health and CMV-seronegative. CDR3s include the opening cysteine and the closing phenylalanine or tryptophan. The order of the fields is V gene, clone size, CDR3 length, J gene, CDR3 protein. Clone sizes are given selectively: once, few, many, or a class where the clone is expanded.

v_gene: TRBV7-2; abundance: NA; len: 17; j_gene: TRBJ1-5; CDR3aa: CASRRGQLKHSNQPQHF
v_gene: TRBV7-9; abundance: NA; len: 14; j_gene: TRBJ1-2; CDR3aa: CASSLEQTNYGYTF
v_gene: TRBV29-1; abundance: NA; len: 13; j_gene: TRBJ1-3; CDR3aa: CSHSQAEGNTIYF
v_gene: TRBV4-3; abundance: NA; len: 18; j_gene: TRBJ2-7; CDR3aa: CASSQVYGASSPKPEQYF
v_gene: TRBV2; abundance: NA; len: 13; j_gene: TRBJ2-7; CDR3aa: CASRGQGQNEQYF
v_gene: TRBV4-1; abundance: NA; len: 14; j_gene: TRBJ2-3; CDR3aa: CASSQPSGKDTQYF
v_gene: TRBV11-2; abundance: NA; len: 15; j_gene: TRBJ1-6; CDR3aa: CASSLNGGTNSPLHF
v_gene: TRBV30; abundance: NA; len: 14; j_gene: TRBJ1-2; CDR3aa: CAWRTGGAYYGYTF
v_gene: TRBV30; abundance: NA; len: 13; j_gene: TRBJ2-7; CDR3aa: CASTRTSAYEQYF
v_gene: TRBV30; abundance: NA; len: 14; j_gene: TRBJ2-3; CDR3aa: CASSLAGDTDTQYF
v_gene: TRBV30; abundance: NA; len: 10; j_gene: TRBJ2-7; CDR3aa: CASGPGEQYF
v_gene: TRBV29-1; abundance: NA; len: 14; j_gene: TRBJ2-3; CDR3aa: CSGSLAGGTDTQYF
v_gene: TRBV27; abundance: NA; len: 14; j_gene: TRBJ1-2; CDR3aa: CASSFWDGDRGYTF
v_gene: TRBV6-1; abundance: NA; len: 15; j_gene: TRBJ2-1; CDR3aa: CASNEEDLSYNEQFF
v_gene: TRBV30; abundance: NA; len: 11; j_gene: TRBJ1-1; CDR3aa: CAERGPAEAFF
v_gene: TRBV5-6; abundance: NA; len: 17; j_gene: TRBJ2-5; CDR3aa: CASSFALQGVPSETQYF
v_gene: TRBV19; abundance: once; len: 14; j_gene: TRBJ1-4; CDR3aa: CASIDLGGNEKLFF
v_gene: TRBV5-1; abundance: NA; len: 13; j_gene: TRBJ1-1; CDR3aa: CASSLVAGVEAFF
v_gene: TRBV30; abundance: NA; len: 13; j_gene: TRBJ1-1; CDR3aa: CAWSVRDSTPAFF
v_gene: TRBV9; abundance: once; len: 17; j_gene: TRBJ2-1; CDR3aa: CASSVEGAGGPYNEQFF
v_gene: TRBV30; abundance: once; len: 14; j_gene: TRBJ2-1; CDR3aa: CAGHLGSPYNEQFF
v_gene: TRBV2; abundance: NA; len: 15; j_gene: TRBJ1-2; CDR3aa: CASIPAQQGEYGYTF
v_gene: TRBV2; abundance: few; len: 12; j_gene: TRBJ1-6; CDR3aa: CASTAVDPPLHF